The rows below give T cell receptor beta chains drawn from one sample of a study of cytomegalovirus exposure and HLA in healthy donors. Some clones are missing from TCRdb's copy, which holds only in-frame ones; the method was immunoSEQ multiplex PCR. The sample lists roughly 150,000 clones, about 64% occurring once. Sequencing used PBMCs. These receptors were collected from a young woman in good health and CMV-seropositive. Both conserved end residues are part of each CDR3. The order of the fields is clone size, D gene, J gene, V gene, CDR3 DNA, CDR3 protein. D genes are given only for firm matches. The size of a clone is reported for some rows only, either as once, few or many, or as a class for expanded clones.

>few|-|TRBJ2-7|TRBV5-4
TGTGCCAGCAGCGAAAACGCTAGGTACGAGCAGTACTTC
CASSENARYEQYF
>-|-|TRBJ1-1|TRBV20-1
TGCAGTGAAGGGGTTGACACTGAAGCTTTCTTT
CSEGVDTEAFF
>-|-|TRBJ1-2|TRBV5-1
TGCGCCAGCAGTCTTTTCCAGGGTAGCTATGGCTACACCTTC
CASSLFQGSYGYTF
>-|-|TRBJ2-7|TRBV18
TGTGCCAGCTCACCACCGGGGGCGGATACCTACGAGCAGTACTTC
CASSPPGADTYEQYF
>-|TRBD2|TRBJ2-1|TRBV18
TGTGCCAGCTCACCGCGACTAGCGGGGGGGTTGACCTACAATGAGCAGTTCTTC
CASSPRLAGGLTYNEQFF
>few|TRBD1|TRBJ2-5|TRBV5-1
TGCGCCAGCCGACAGGGACAAGAGACCCAGTACTTC
CASRQGQETQYF
>-|-|TRBJ1-1|TRBV5-1
TGCGCCAGCAGCTTGGTCCTAGAAACAGGGATGAACACTGAAGCTTTCTTT
CASSLVLETGMNTEAFF
>-|-|TRBJ2-3|TRBV5-1
TGCGCCAGCAGCTTAGGCGGGGTTCAAGGAGATACGCAGTATTTT
CASSLGGVQGDTQYF
>-|TRBD2|TRBJ2-1|TRBV4-1
TGCGCCAGCAGAATAATAGCGGGGTACAATGAGCAGTTCTTC
CASRIIAGYNEQFF
>few|TRBD1|TRBJ1-6|TRBV27
TGTGCCAGCAGTCGATCGTTAGAGACAGGGGATTCACCCCTCCACTTT
CASSRSLETGDSPLHF
>-|TRBD1|TRBJ1-2|TRBV6-5
TGTGCCAGCACCTCGACAGGGAGGCGATATGGCTACACCTTC
CASTSTGRRYGYTF
>-|-|TRBJ1-1|TRBV5-1
TGCGCCGGCAGCTTGCGGGGGGGGAACACTGAAGCTTTCTTT
CAGSLRGGNTEAFF
>few|TRBD2|TRBJ2-2|TRBV5-4
TGTGCCAGCACCGTGAGATCTAGCGGGAGCGCCGGGGAGCTGTTTTTT
CASTVRSSGSAGELFF
>-|-|TRBJ1-1|TRBV2
TGTGCCAGCAGCGCAGCGGGACCAAGGAACACTGAAGCTTTCTTT
CASSAAGPRNTEAFF